The 14 T cell receptor beta chains below all came from one sample that was sequenced in a study of OX40 agonist ivuxolimab in advanced cancers. The repertoire was sequenced with immunoSEQ multiplex PCR; TCRdb's copy has only in-frame clones and lacks some. There are tens of thousands of clones in the sample; less than 85% occur only once, and 3% to 3.5% lies in the top ten. The sample here was CD4+ or CD8+ T cells sorted from blood, taken in a trial of the OX40 agonist ivuxolimab. The receptors were gathered from an adult with an advanced solid tumor such as melanoma, head and neck, liver or kidney cancer.

This chain joins TRBV5-3 and TRBJ1-3, with D possibly being TRBD1 (6 bases). TRBV5-3 is designated an ORF whose function remains uncertain. Trimming shortened V by 10 bases and J by 0 bases, and 14 bases separated the two germline ends. The CDR3 runs 14 residues. DNA for the CDR3: TGTGCCGGAGGGAACAGGGACTCTGGAAACACCATATATTTT. This sequence encodes CAGGNRDSGNTIYF.

The rearrangement joins TRBV6-1 to TRBJ1-2; D unresolved. Between the trimmed V and J ends, which lost 2 bases and 4 bases, there was a span of 11 bases. This CDR3 is built from 14 residues. Germline V lookup: CDR1 MNHNS, CDR2 SASEGT. CDR3 loop: CASSEHSSGYGYTF. CDR3 nucleotide sequence: TGTGCCAGCAGTGAACATTCTTCCGGCTATGGCTACACCTTC.

In its sample, this clone was seen once. The rearrangement links TRBV6-1 to TRBJ1-3; 7 bases agree with TRBD1. This CDR3 is built from 14 residues. Trimming at V came to 4 bases and at J to 0 bases, leaving 0 bases not matched to a gene. Germline V CDR1 and CDR2: MNHNS, SASEGT. The CDR3 DNA reads TGTGCCAGCAGTGGACAGGGCTCTGGAAACACCATATATTTT. Translation gives CASSGQGSGNTIYF.

This chain links TRBV28 with TRBJ2-5; no clear D. This CDR3 has 14 residues. Germline V gene lookup returns CDR1 MDHEN and CDR2 SYDVKM. V lost 6 bases and J lost 6, with 17 bases in between. CDR3 loop: CASRLNRLQKTQYF. The CDR3 nucleotides are TGTGCCAGCAGGTTGAACAGACTTCAAAAGACCCAGTACTTC.

The chain combines TRBV28 with TRBJ2-5, with 7 bases lining up with TRBD2. CDR3 length: 14 amino acids. Germline V CDR1 and CDR2: MDHEN, SYDVKM. The V segment lost 6 bases and the J segment 5 bases; nucleotides outside the gene matches: 9. In nucleotides, the CDR3 is TGTGCCAGCAGGCCCCCGGGGGGTGGGGAGACCCAGTACTTC. This codes for CASRPPGGGETQYF.

This rearrangement joins TRBV6-1 to TRBJ1-2; 9 bases align to TRBD1. From germline, CDR1 is MNHNS and CDR2 SASEGT. J was trimmed by 4 bases and V by 5 bases; bases with no gene match: 5. The CDR3 sequence is 14 residues long. The CDR3 sequence is CASSPLTGGYGYTF. Written as DNA, the CDR3 is TGTGCCAGCAGTCCCCTGACAGGGGGCTATGGCTACACCTTC.

This rearrangement joins TRBV7-9 to TRBJ2-1; D may be TRBD2 (7 bases). The CDR3 runs 15 residues. V was shortened by 5 bases and J by 5 bases, with 16 bases between the two germline ends. The germline V gene encodes CDR1 SEHNR and CDR2 FQNEAQ (reference sequence). The CDR3 protein is CASSRRGGIDNEQFF. As DNA, the CDR3 is TGTGCCAGCAGCCGGAGGGGGGGCATAGACAATGAGCAGTTCTTC.

The chain links TRBV21-1 to TRBJ2-7; no check of the table's D call, TRBD2, against the DNA was made. TRBV21-1 has pseudogene status. The CDR3 is made up of 13 amino acids. This CDR3 is CASSRRKGNEQYF. The CDR3 DNA reads TGTGCCAGCAGCAGGAGGAAAGGGAACGAGCAGTACTTC.

This chain joins TRBV6-1 and TRBJ1-4; D possibly corresponds to TRBD1 (6 bases). Per germline, CDR1 MNHNS and CDR2 SASEGT. The V end lost 2 bases, the J end lost 7 bases, and 11 bases lay between the germline ends. The CDR3 totals 14 residues. The CDR3 reads CASSEPQGSEKLFF. The CDR3 DNA reads TGTGCCAGCAGTGAACCACAGGGCAGTGAAAAACTGTTTTTT.

The V and J genes are TRBV4-3 and TRBJ1-1; D call uncertain. The CDR3 is made up of 13 amino acids. Germline loops: CDR1 LGHNA, CDR2 YSLEER. V lost 3 bases to trimming and J lost 11 bases, with 16 bases between them. In DNA form, the CDR3 reads TGCGCCAGCAGCCACAGTGTTGGTGAAGGGGCTTTCTTT. Amino acids: CASSHSVGEGAFF.

The count of this clone is one. The CDR3 loop reads CASSLMGGPEETQYF. DNA for the CDR3: TGTGCCAGCAGCTTAATGGGGGGCCCAGAAGAGACCCAGTACTTC. The rearrangement uses TRBV7-3 and TRBJ2-5; either TRBD1 or TRBD2 may supply D (6 bases each). CDR3 size: 15 residues. V was cut by 1 base and J by 3 bases, with 12 bases left in between. In germline, CDR1 is SGHTA, CDR2 FQGTGA. The full variable domain, rest sourced from reference TRBV7-3 and TRBJ2-5, is GAGVSQTPSNKVTEKGKYVELRCDPISGHTALYWYRQSLGQGPEFLIYFQGTGAADDSGLPNDRFFAVRPEGSVSTLKIQRTERGDSAVYLCASSLMGGPEETQYFGPGTRLLVL.

This clone was recorded once. The V call is TRBV5-4, the J call TRBJ2-5; 7 nucleotides line up with TRBD2. The CDR3 contains 14 residues. Germline trimming cut 4 bases from V and 5 bases from J; bases unmatched to any gene: 8. Germline V CDR1 and CDR2: SGHNT, YYREEE (reference sequence). This chain's CDR3 is CASSARLAWETQYF. CDR3 DNA sequence: TGTGCCAGCAGCGCGCGACTAGCTTGGGAGACCCAGTACTTC.

The chain is built from TRBV10-3 and TRBJ2-1; 9 nucleotides line up with TRBD1. This CDR3 comprises 15 residues. Germline CDR1 ENHRY, CDR2 SYGVKD. V was clipped by 10 bases and J by 8 bases; unmatched bases: 15. The CDR3 reads CATAPGTGIDDEQFF. CDR3 bases: TGTGCCACCGCCCCCGGGACAGGGATAGATGATGAGCAGTTCTTC.

The rearrangement links TRBV21-1 to TRBJ2-5. TRBV21-1 is described as a pseudogene. The CDR3 loop spans 15 amino acids. CDR3 sequence (DNA): TGTGCCAGCAGCAAAGTGGGCCCCCCGGAGGAGACCCAGTACTTC. It is translated as CASSKVGPPEETQYF.